These 5 T cell receptor beta chains share one sample of origin, sequenced in a study of blood T cell repertoires in COVID-19. Sequencing was performed with immunoSEQ multiplex PCR; in TCRdb, only in-frame clones are kept and a portion is missing. The table has 250,000 to 300,000 clones, 70% to 90% seen once. The sample was PBMCs or T cells enriched from blood (not recorded which). The receptor source for this set is a woman in her fifties or sixties who had been exposed to COVID-19.

The genes are TRBV5-5 and TRBJ1-2; possibly TRBD1 for D (5 bases). V lost 0 bases, J lost 4 bases, and 10 bases lay in between. There are 14 residues in the CDR3. Germline-derived CDR1 and CDR2 are SGHKS and YYEKEE (reference sequence). The CDR3 DNA follows: TGTGCCAGCAGCTTGGCGCTGACAGCCTATGGCTACACCTTC. Translating gives CASSLALTAYGYTF.

This clone was counted between two and nine times. CDR3 sequence: CASSPSDRVFYGYTF. The CDR3 bases are TGTGCCAGCAGTCCAAGCGACAGGGTTTTCTATGGCTACACCTTC. The chain uses TRBV6-2 or TRBV6-3 and TRBJ1-2; 7 nucleotides align to TRBD1. V trimming: 5 bases; J trimming: 4 bases; junction bases outside the gene matches: 10. Germline V gene data show CDR1 as MNHEY and CDR2 as SVGEGT. The CDR3 sequence is 15 residues long.

The V call is TRBV5-1, the J call TRBJ1-1; D uncertain. V dropped 5 bases and J dropped 0 bases, with 14 bases sitting between them. The CDR3 is made up of 15 amino acids. Germline V gene sequence: CDR1 SGHRS, CDR2 YFSETQ. The CDR3 nucleotides are TGCGCCAGCAGGACAACCGGACTGATGAACACTGAAGCTTTCTTT. Amino acid sequence: CASRTTGLMNTEAFF.

The J gene is TRBJ1-1, the V gene TRBV19; 7 bases line up with TRBD1. Germline V gene sequence: CDR1 LNHDA, CDR2 SQIVND (reference sequence). Unmatched junction bases numbered 10, after V lost 5 bases and J lost 4 bases. The CDR3 consists of 15 residues. In DNA, the CDR3 is TGTGCCAGTAGTCCTCCCCCGACAGGGAGCACTGAAGCTTTCTTT. It codes for CASSPPPTGSTEAFF.

This chain connects TRBV28 to TRBJ1-1, with 9 bases identical to TRBD1. V lost 1 base and J lost 9; bases outside the gene matches: 3. This CDR3 contains 13 residues. The germline V gene encodes CDR1 MDHEN and CDR2 SYDVKM. The CDR3 spells CASSLSDRGQAFF. CDR3 sequence (DNA): TGTGCCAGCAGTTTATCGGACAGGGGACAAGCTTTCTTT.